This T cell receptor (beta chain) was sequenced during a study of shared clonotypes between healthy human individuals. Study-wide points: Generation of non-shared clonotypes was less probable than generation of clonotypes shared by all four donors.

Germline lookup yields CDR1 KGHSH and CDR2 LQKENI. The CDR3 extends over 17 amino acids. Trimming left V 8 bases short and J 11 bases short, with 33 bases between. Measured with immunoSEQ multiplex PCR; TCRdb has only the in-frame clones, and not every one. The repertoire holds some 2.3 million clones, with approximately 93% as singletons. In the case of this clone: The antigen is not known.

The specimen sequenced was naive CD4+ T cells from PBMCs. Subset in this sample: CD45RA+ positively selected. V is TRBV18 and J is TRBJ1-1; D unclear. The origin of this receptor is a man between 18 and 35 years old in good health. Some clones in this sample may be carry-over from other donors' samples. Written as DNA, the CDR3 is TGTGCCAGCACTACCTATACCGGGTCCCTCCTTTCCCCGTCGGCTTTCTTT. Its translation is CASTTYTGSLLSPSAFF. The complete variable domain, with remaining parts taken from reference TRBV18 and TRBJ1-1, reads NAGVMQNPRHLVRRRGQEARLRCSPMKGHSHVYWYRQLPEEGLKFMVYLQKENIIDESGMPKERFSAEFPKEGPSILRIQQVVRGDSAAYFCASTTYTGSLLSPSAFFGQGTRLTVV.